This TCR beta chain came from a study of shared clonotypes between healthy human individuals. For the study at large: Per-donor plates numbered three CD4 naive, three CD4 memory, two CD8 naive and one CD8 memory.

As concerns this clone: Its antigen is unknown.

The naive CD8 fraction comprised CD45RO-negative cells positively selected for CCR7 and excluded terminally differentiated effector memory CD45RA+ cells. Per the original data handling: Junction-only immunoSEQ data arrived without quality scores, meaning filtering differed. TCRdb's table, derived via immunoSEQ multiplex PCR, lists solely in-frame clones and lacks some. V, J and clone size are those of that table, while D and trimming were read from the DNA. The sample consists of under 850,000 clones, 92% of them appearing once. General study results and limits: Non-shared clonotypes showed lower generation probabilities than clonotypes common to all four donors.

The source material was naive CD8+ T cells sorted from blood. The receptor's source is a man aged 25 to 40 in good health.

CDR3 amino acids: CSVETLLPPHGGSESYEQYF. CDR3 in DNA: TGCAGCGTTGAAACGCTCCTTCCACCGCATGGGGGAAGTGAGTCCTACGAGCAGTACTTC. The chain joins TRBV29-1 to TRBJ2-7; D tentatively fits TRBD1 or TRBD2 (5 bases each). Trimming left V 2 bases short and J 1 base short, with 30 bases between. The CDR3 is 20 residues long. Looked up from germline, CDR1 is SQVTM and CDR2 is ANQGSEA.